The clone carrying this TCR beta chain was picked up one time. This sample stems from a study of cytomegalovirus exposure and HLA in healthy donors. PCR amplification relied on 60 Vbeta primers (plus 13 Jbeta primers). Libraries were prepared by immunoSEQ multiplex PCR; TCRdb keeps only in-frame clonotypes and omits some of them. This sample has nearly 110,000 clones; around 79% occur once, and the top ten carry 3.5% to 4%. The trim removed 3 bases at V and 0 bases at J, leaving 11 bases unmatched. CDR3 length: 18 residues. Per the germline V gene, CDR1 is SGHKS and CDR2 is YYEKEE (reference sequence).

This clonotype originated in a man aged 60-69 years in good health and CMV-seronegative. The genes are TRBV5-5 and TRBJ1-3, with 8 bases lining up with TRBD1. Material: PBMCs. CDR3 nucleotides: TGTGCCAGCAGCTACCGGGACAGGTCTTATAACTCTGGAAACACCATATATTTT. This codes for CASSYRDRSYNSGNTIYF.